This entry lists 2 T cell receptor beta chains sequenced from one sample in a study of cytomegalovirus exposure and HLA in healthy donors. The PCR contained 60 Vbeta and 13 Jbeta primers. The data were produced by immunoSEQ multiplex PCR, yet TCRdb's version contains in-frame clones alone and is incomplete. The sample lists 110,000 to 150,000 clones; roughly 70% were seen once. Sequencing was carried out using PBMCs. The receptor source for this set is a young man in good health and CMV-seropositive.

This chain uses TRBV9 with TRBJ2-4; TRBD1 might be the D (6 bases). In germline, CDR1 is SGDLS, CDR2 YYNGEE. V lost 4 bases to trimming and J lost 8 bases, with 13 bases between them. CDR3 length: 13 residues. For the CDR3, the DNA is TGTGCCAGCAGCAAAGACGCAGGGGACATTCAGTACTTC. Residues: CASSKDAGDIQYF.

The V gene is TRBV6-5, the J gene TRBJ1-4; perhaps TRBD1 as D (5 bases). Germline-derived CDR1 and CDR2 are MNHEY and SVGAGI. The CDR3 consists of 14 residues. V gave up 6 bases and J gave up 7 bases, with 15 bases separating them. The CDR3 loop is CASSLIDSTEKLFF. DNA of the CDR3: TGTGCCAGCAGCCTAATTGACAGTACTGAAAAACTGTTTTTT.